Shown below are 15 T cell receptor beta chains from a single sample sequenced in a study of blood T cell repertoires in COVID-19. Sequencing used immunoSEQ multiplex PCR; TCRdb keeps in-frame clones, though not all of them. The data show approximately 100,000 clones, approximately 80% seen once. Sequenced input: peripheral blood. The receptors come from a man aged 70-80 years with active or convalescent COVID-19.

The chain has TRBV27 and TRBJ1-3, with D possibly matching TRBD1 (5 bases). CDR1 and CDR2 from the germline V gene are MNHEY and SMNVEV (reference sequence). Trimming shortened V by 2 bases and J by 1 base, and 6 bases separated the two germline ends. The CDR3 sequence is 14 residues long. CDR3 loop: CASSLRGSGNTIYF. CDR3 sequence (DNA): TGTGCCAGCAGTTTAAGGGGTTCTGGAAACACCATATATTTT.

This clone was picked up one time. The chain uses TRBV6-5 and TRBJ2-1, with D possibly being TRBD2 (7 bases). The CDR3 spans 14 residues. The germline CDR1 and CDR2 sequences are MNHEY and SVGAGI. V gave up 5 bases and J gave up 10 bases, with 18 bases separating them. CDR3 sequence reads: CASSPGGGLGEQFF. Here the CDR3 DNA reads TGTGCCAGCAGTCCTGGGGGGGGGCTGGGGGAGCAGTTCTTC.

This clone was recorded a few times. V and J are TRBV30 and TRBJ2-7; no clear D gene. V lost 2 bases, J lost 3 bases, and 8 bases lay in between. Germline V gene lookup returns CDR1 GTSNPN and CDR2 SVGIG (reference sequence). The CDR3 contains 12 residues. CDR3: CAWSIAGYEQYF. CDR3 bases: TGTGCCTGGAGTATCGCAGGCTACGAGCAGTACTTC.

In its sample, this clone was seen a few times. V and J are TRBV7-9 and TRBJ1-2; 7 bases agree with TRBD1. The length of the CDR3 is 18 residues. Germline-derived CDR1 and CDR2 are SEHNR and FQNEAQ (reference sequence). Trimming removed 5 bases from V and 3 bases from J; junction bases left unmatched: 18. The CDR3: CASSLIQGPFTTHYGYTF. CDR3 sequence (DNA): TGTGCCAGCAGCCTAATACAGGGGCCCTTTACGACGCACTATGGCTACACCTTC.

The rearrangement links TRBV7-9 to TRBJ2-3; 7 bases are a match to TRBD1. The CDR3 loop spans 16 amino acids. CDR1 and CDR2 (germline): SEHNR, FQNEAQ (reference sequence). With V trimmed by 7 bases and J by 3 bases, 13 bases remained unmatched. The CDR3 DNA reads as TGTGCCAGCACCAAAGAGGGGGCGTTAAGGACAGATACGCAGTATTTT. It encodes CASTKEGALRTDTQYF.

The genes are TRBV10-3 and TRBJ2-3; TRBD2 agrees at 10 bases. Germline-derived CDR1 and CDR2 are ENHRY and SYGVKD. V trimming: 5 bases; J trimming: 6 bases; junction bases outside the gene matches: 2. The CDR3 spans 13 residues. CDR3 loop: CAISSGGADTQYF. CDR3 bases: TGTGCCATCAGTAGCGGGGGGGCGGATACGCAGTATTTT.

This clone has a single count. V is TRBV7-2 and J is TRBJ2-3, with D uncertain. The CDR3 length is 13 residues. Germline CDR1 and CDR2: SGHTA and FQGNSA. Trimming removed 4 bases from V and 6 bases from J, with 11 bases in between. CDR3 sequence (DNA): TGTGCCAGCAGCTCCGGCCTTAGCGATACGCAGTATTTT. It codes for CASSSGLSDTQYF.

The chain joins TRBV11-2 to TRBJ2-7; 7 bases are shared with TRBD1. CDR3 size: 14 residues. The V gene's germline CDR1 is SGHAT and CDR2 FQNNGV. Unmatched junction bases numbered 4, after V lost 2 bases and J lost 3 bases. The DNA of the CDR3 is TGTGCCAGCAGCTTATCGTGGGACAGCTACGAGCAGTACTTC. Its protein is CASSLSWDSYEQYF.

The chain couples TRBV18 to TRBJ2-7; 7 nucleotides line up with TRBD1. Germline V lookup: CDR1 KGHSH, CDR2 LQKENI. The CDR3 contains 15 residues. J lost 2 bases, V lost 3 bases, and 7 bases had no gene match. The CDR3 nucleotides are TGTGCCAGCTCACCGCATAAGGGGGCCACCTACGAGCAGTACTTC. As protein: CASSPHKGATYEQYF.

The chain has TRBV27 and TRBJ2-2, with 8 positions matching TRBD1. The CDR3 has 15 amino acids. With 6 bases clipped from V and 8 bases from J, the junction kept 11 bases outside the gene matches. CDR1 MNHEY and CDR2 SMNVEV come from the germline V gene (reference sequence). CDR3 protein: CASRIGQGKGGELFF. The CDR3 coding sequence is TGTGCCAGCAGGATTGGACAGGGAAAAGGGGGGGAGCTGTTTTTT.

The chain combines TRBV2 with TRBJ1-5, with 7 nucleotides matching TRBD1. The germline V gene encodes CDR1 SNHLY and CDR2 FYNNEI. The length of the CDR3 is 16 residues. V gave up 8 bases and J gave up 1 base; unmatched junction bases: 11. The CDR3 reads CASLPGTGVSNQPQHF. CDR3 in DNA: TGTGCCAGCCTACCTGGCACAGGGGTGAGCAATCAGCCCCAGCATTTT.

V is TRBV6-5 and J is TRBJ1-4; a possible D gene is TRBD1 (5 bases). This CDR3 comprises 15 residues. The germline V gene encodes CDR1 MNHEY and CDR2 SVGAGI. V lost 7 bases and J 5 bases, leaving 17 bases between the germline ends. The DNA for the CDR3 is TGTGCCAGCACCTTAATGACAGCCGTAAATGAAAAACTGTTTTTT. This codes for CASTLMTAVNEKLFF.

This clone was seen more than once but under ten times. This sequence joins TRBV6-1 and TRBJ1-1, with D possibly being TRBD1 (5 bases). Germline V gene data show CDR1 as MNHNS and CDR2 as SASEGT. The CDR3 covers 13 residues. V lost 2 bases to trimming and J lost 5 bases, with 9 bases between them. CDR3 sequence (DNA): TGTGCCAGCAGTGAACCAGGGTGGACTGAAGCTTTCTTT. Amino acids: CASSEPGWTEAFF.

This chain links TRBV27 with TRBJ2-1, with 9 bases identical to TRBD1. Germline V CDR1 and CDR2: MNHEY, SMNVEV (reference sequence). V shed 10 bases, J shed 1 base, and the junction held 8 bases outside the gene matches. The CDR3 is 15 residues long. For the CDR3, the DNA is TGTGCCACCAAAGCGGGACAGGGTTCCTACAATGAGCAGTTCTTC. This gives the protein CATKAGQGSYNEQFF.

V gene TRBV7-9 combines with J gene TRBJ1-2; 9 bases align to TRBD1. The length of the CDR3 is 15 residues. Germline values: CDR1 SEHNR, CDR2 FQNEAQ (reference sequence). The trim removed 1 base at V and 4 bases at J, leaving 4 bases unmatched. CDR3 in DNA: TGTGCCAGCAGCTTAGTAACAGGGGGCTCCTATGGCTACACCTTC. This gives the protein CASSLVTGGSYGYTF. Combining the CDR3 with reference TRBV7-9 and TRBJ1-2 gives the whole variable domain DTGVSQNPRHKITKRGQNVTFRCDPISEHNRLYWYRQTLGQGPEFLTYFQNEAQLEKSRLLSDRFSAERPKGSFSTLEIQRTEQGDSAMYLCASSLVTGGSYGYTFGSGTRLTVV.